These 18 T cell receptor beta chains were all obtained from the same sample, sequenced in a study of blood T cell repertoires in COVID-19. Data came from immunoSEQ multiplex PCR; TCRdb stores just in-frame clones and leaves some out. The table shows 300,000 to 400,000 clones, with 89% occurring only once. The sequencing input was peripheral blood. Receptor source: a woman under 40 with COVID-19, enrolled during active disease.

The count of this clone is one. The rearrangement uses TRBV19 and TRBJ2-7; the match to TRBD1 covers 11 bases. In germline, CDR1 is LNHDA, CDR2 SQIVND (reference sequence). Trimming took 9 bases from V and 3 from J; bases not matched to a gene: 7. The CDR3 runs to 14 residues. The chain's CDR3 is CARGGGTGGYEQYV. CDR3 DNA: TGTGCCAGAGGGGGCGGGACAGGGGGCTACGAGCAGTACGTC.

This sequence joins TRBV6-5 and TRBJ2-1, with D maybe TRBD2 (5 bases). The germline V gene encodes CDR1 MNHEY and CDR2 SVGAGI. V shed 8 bases and J shed 7 bases, with 9 bases lying between them. The CDR3 consists of 11 residues. CDR3 region: CASVSGNEQFF. The CDR3 nucleotides are TGTGCCAGCGTCTCGGGAAATGAGCAGTTCTTC.

CDR3 amino acids: CASSFPYTGELFF. In DNA form, the CDR3 reads TGTGCCAGCAGTTTCCCCTACACCGGGGAGCTGTTTTTT. The chain is built from TRBV27 and TRBJ2-2; D gene uncertain. This CDR3 spans 13 amino acids. Trimming took 3 bases from V and 3 from J, leaving 5 bases between them. Germline CDR1 reads MNHEY; CDR2 reads SMNVEV (reference sequence).

V gene TRBV5-1 combines with J gene TRBJ2-6; TRBD1 might be the D (5 bases). Germline V gene data show CDR1 as SGHRS and CDR2 as YFSETQ. CDR3 length equals 17 residues. V shed 0 bases and J shed 0 bases, with 10 bases lying between them. The CDR3 nucleotides read TGCGCCAGCAGCTTGGTAAGGGGTCTCTCTGGGGCCAACGTCCTGACTTTC. The encoded protein is CASSLVRGLSGANVLTF.

The V gene is TRBV12-3 or TRBV12-4, the J gene TRBJ2-7; tentative D call: TRBD2 (6 bases). This CDR3 is built from 12 residues. Deletions cut 7 bases from V and 7 bases from J, with 14 bases between. The CDR3 here is CASTMGRTEQYF. The CDR3 DNA is TGTGCCAGCACCATGGGGAGGACTGAGCAGTACTTC.

The rearrangement uses TRBV19 and TRBJ1-5; 8 bases line up with TRBD1. Germline CDR1 reads LNHDA; CDR2 reads SQIVND (reference sequence). With 1 base clipped from V and 1 base from J, the junction kept 9 bases outside the gene matches. The CDR3 contains 18 residues. As DNA, the CDR3 is TGTGCCAGTAGTATAGGTGTGTTGAGGGACAGGAGCAATCAGCCCCAGCATTTT. As protein: CASSIGVLRDRSNQPQHF.

The chain couples TRBV25-1 to TRBJ2-2; perhaps TRBD1 as D (5 bases). The CDR3 is 16 amino acids. Trimming cost V 3 bases and J 1 base, with 12 bases left between them. CDR1 is MGHDK, CDR2 SYGVNS, per germline. CDR3 coding DNA: TGTGCCAGCAGTGATTCGAGGCAGGGGAACACCGGGGAGCTGTTTTTT. Its translation: CASSDSRQGNTGELFF.

This chain joins TRBV7-2 and TRBJ1-5; D gene ambiguous. This CDR3 region has 15 residues. Germline loops: CDR1 SGHTA, CDR2 FQGNSA. The V end lost 3 bases, the J end lost 0 bases, and 9 bases lay between the germline ends. CDR3 region: CASSFLGDSNQPQHF. The DNA of the CDR3 is TGTGCCAGCAGCTTCCTCGGTGATAGCAATCAGCCCCAGCATTTT.

V gene TRBV5-4 combines with J gene TRBJ2-7; D not certain. The CDR3 is 12 amino acids. CDR1 and CDR2 (germline): SGHNT, YYREEE (reference sequence). The germline V and J ends were trimmed by 7 bases and 1 base, with 9 bases remaining between them. The CDR3, as DNA: TGTGCCAGCCATGGCGGATCCTACGAGCAGTACTTC. Translated, it gives CASHGGSYEQYF.

V is TRBV12-3 or TRBV12-4 and J is TRBJ1-1, with no clear D. The CDR3 extends over 12 amino acids. Trimming removed 6 bases from V and 4 bases from J, with 9 bases in between. CDR3 loop: CASSIHSTEAFF. The DNA for the CDR3 is TGTGCCAGCAGCATCCATAGCACTGAAGCTTTCTTT.

The gene calls are TRBV7-2 and TRBJ1-6; the match to TRBD1 covers 7 bases. CDR3 length: 16 residues. V was pared by 5 bases and J by 0 bases, with 4 bases of the junction left unmatched. From germline, CDR1 is SGHTA and CDR2 FQGNSA. CDR3 DNA sequence: TGTGCCAGCAGCCAGGGGGGAAGCTCCTATAATTCACCCCTCCACTTT. As protein: CASSQGGSSYNSPLHF.

V usage is TRBV3-1 (or the pseudogene TRBV3-2) and J usage is TRBJ1-2, with D possibly TRBD1 on 5 matching bases. Germline CDR1 reads LGHDT; CDR2 reads YNNKEL (reference sequence). V lost 3 bases to trimming and J lost 4 bases, with 12 bases between them. The CDR3 sequence is 14 residues long. The CDR3 reads CASSHKGASYGYTF. CDR3 bases: TGTGCCAGCAGCCATAAAGGGGCGAGCTATGGCTACACCTTC.

The table lists this clone with a few counts. V is TRBV5-1 and J is TRBJ2-1, with 8 bases aligning to TRBD1. With V trimmed by 4 bases and J by 5 bases, 5 bases remained unmatched. The CDR3 is 14 residues long. Germline V gene lookup returns CDR1 SGHRS and CDR2 YFSETQ. In nucleotides, the CDR3 is TGCGCCAGCAGCGGGGACAGGAACCACAATGAGCAGTTCTTC. Translated: CASSGDRNHNEQFF.

The rearrangement uses TRBV19 and TRBJ2-5, with a weak D call TRBD1 (5 bases). Germline CDR1 and CDR2: LNHDA and SQIVND (reference sequence). This CDR3 has 13 amino acids. Trimming left V 6 bases short and J 0 bases short, with 8 bases between. The CDR3 loop is CASSSTDQETQYF. In DNA form, the CDR3 reads TGTGCCAGTAGCTCGACAGACCAAGAGACCCAGTACTTC.

This clone showed up just once. J is TRBJ1-3 and V is TRBV5-6, with 7 bases fitting TRBD1. The CDR3 totals 15 residues. J gave up 2 bases and V 4 bases, and 6 bases lay outside the gene matches. Germline V gene sequence: CDR1 SGHDT, CDR2 YYEEEE. CDR3 amino acids: CASSAETGAGNTIYF. Here the CDR3 DNA reads TGTGCCAGCAGCGCTGAAACAGGGGCTGGAAACACCATATATTTT. Using reference TRBV5-6 and TRBJ1-3 for the parts outside the CDR3, the full variable domain is DAGVTQSPTHLIKTRGQQVTLRCSPKSGHDTVSWYQQALGQGPQFIFQYYEEEERQRGNFPDRFSGHQFPNYSSELNVNALLLGDSALYLCASSAETGAGNTIYFGEGSWLTVV.

The chain couples TRBV4-1 to TRBJ2-5; no firm D call. There are 13 residues in the CDR3. CDR1 and CDR2 (germline): MGHRA, YSYEKL. Trimming removed 1 base at V and 5 bases at J, with 8 bases between. This chain's CDR3 is CASSQADQETQYF. The CDR3 nucleotides read TGCGCCAGCAGCCAAGCCGATCAGGAGACCCAGTACTTC.

The chain combines TRBV3-1 (or the pseudogene TRBV3-2) with TRBJ2-1, with 14 bases matching TRBD2. With 4 bases clipped from V and 7 bases from J, the junction kept 6 bases outside the gene matches. The CDR3 runs to 16 residues. Looked up from germline, CDR1 is LGHDT and CDR2 is YNNKEL (reference sequence). The CDR3 sequence: CASSPRLAGGPNEQFF. The CDR3 bases are TGTGCCAGCAGCCCGCGACTAGCGGGGGGGCCAAATGAGCAGTTCTTC.

A few counts support this clone. The CDR3 region is CASSRGLAGGYEQYV. In DNA form, the CDR3 reads TGTGCCAGCAGTCGGGGACTAGCGGGAGGCTACGAGCAGTACGTC. The rearrangement uses TRBV6-5 and TRBJ2-7; TRBD2 matches at 15 bases. CDR1 is MNHEY, CDR2 SVGAGI, per germline. J was trimmed by 3 bases and V by 5 bases; bases with no gene match: 2. The CDR3 totals 15 residues.